Listed below are T cell receptor beta chains from one sample, sequenced in a study of molecular identifiers for immune sequencing clone quantification. TCRdb reprocessed the PCR reads via MiXCR and lists one record per CDR3 protein. The sample records about 36,000 distinct CDR3 sequences, approximately 17% being singletons. Sequencing was carried out using naive CD8+ T cells from blood, with Jurkat cell RNA spiked in. Receptor source: a human donor in good health. Some libraries in this study had Jurkat cell RNA spiked in. The CDR3 runs from the conserved cysteine through the conserved F or W. D genes are given only for firm matches.

TRBJ2-1	TRBV6-2/TRBV6-3	-	CASSMNRASRGHSSYNEQFF
TRBJ2-7	TRBV7-9	TRBD2	CASSLQRDSYEQYF
TRBJ2-1	TRBV20-1	-	CSTPGLAPGHFF
TRBJ2-3	TRBV7-3	TRBD2	CASSLGLAGLGNTQYF
TRBJ2-1	TRBV29-1	-	CSVGPGLWGNEQFF
TRBJ2-2	TRBV7-9	-	CASSLVPNTGELFF
TRBJ2-7	TRBV7-9	-	CASSLRGGTLGSYEQYF
TRBJ2-6	TRBV7-9	-	CVSSLVGSGANVLTF
TRBJ1-6	TRBV28	TRBD1	CASSSLLPGGKSPLHF